One sample yielded the 12 T cell receptor beta chains listed below, sequenced in a study of T cell clones after liver transplantation (dated by TCRdb to about 2019). The library was prepared using the immunoSEQ multiplex PCR assay. TCRdb took over this immuneACCESS table, retaining in-frame rearrangements with V and J assigned. Such tables are incomplete; in checked studies, under half of the missing clones stem from an unresolved V gene, and the remainder is unexplained. For this sample the table gives about 74,000 clones, of which over 70% were detected only once. Jointly, the top ten make up over 0.45% of the sample. Explained via the paper, the time point label denotes: pre-transplant. The material was CD4+ T cells from blood, obtained before liver transplant. Receptor source: a human donor who received a liver transplant.

Regarding this clone: Germline is not matched at one junction end, which may reflect a read error. The chain has TRBV6-5 and TRBJ1-5; 7 nucleotides agree with TRBD1. The germline CDR1 and CDR2 sequences are MNHEY and SVGAGI. There are 13 residues in the CDR3. Here the CDR3 DNA reads TGTGCCAGCAGCGGACAGGCCAATCAACCCCAGCATTTT. As protein: CASSGQANQPQHF.

The chain uses TRBV19 and TRBJ2-3; D is perhaps TRBD1 (5 bases). V was pared by 9 bases and J by 1 base, with 17 bases between. The CDR3 consists of 15 residues. Germline CDR1 and CDR2: LNHDA and SQIVND (reference sequence). The CDR3 spells CASLKGNVGTDTQYF. The CDR3 DNA sequence: TGTGCCAGCCTCAAGGGGAACGTTGGCACAGATACGCAGTATTTT.

This clone was seen only once. This sequence joins TRBV18 and TRBJ2-1; TRBD2 aligns across 7 bases. This CDR3 has 15 amino acids. Germline-derived CDR1 and CDR2 are KGHSH and LQKENI. Unmatched junction bases numbered 1, after V lost 2 bases and J lost 0 bases. The CDR3 DNA reads TGTGCCAGCTCACCAAGCGGGAACTCCTACAATGAGCAGTTCTTC. Protein product: CASSPSGNSYNEQFF.

The V gene is TRBV28, the J gene TRBJ2-6; maybe TRBD2 (6 bases). Germline values: CDR1 MDHEN, CDR2 SYDVKM. The CDR3 is made up of 17 amino acids. Trimming left V 3 bases short and J 2 bases short, with 14 bases between. The CDR3 here is CASSFRAGTPGANVLTF. As DNA, the CDR3 is TGTGCCAGCAGTTTCAGGGCAGGGACTCCTGGGGCCAACGTCCTGACTTTC.

This chain joins TRBV5-1 and TRBJ2-2; D possibly corresponds to TRBD1 (5 bases). The germline V gene has CDR1 SGHRS and CDR2 YFSETQ. The CDR3 totals 12 residues. Deletions cut 2 bases from V and 9 bases from J, with 8 bases between. This chain's CDR3 is CASSLSGRELFF. The CDR3 DNA reads TGCGCCAGCAGCTTATCAGGGAGGGAGCTGTTTTTT.

This clone was observed a single time. The chain carries TRBV11-2 and TRBJ1-2; no definite D call. CDR3 length: 15 amino acids. V dropped 5 bases and J dropped 2 bases, with 15 bases sitting between them. Germline CDR1 reads SGHAT; CDR2 reads FQNNGV. CDR3: CASSPLVWGNYGYTF. The CDR3 DNA sequence: TGTGCCAGCAGCCCCTTGGTGTGGGGAAACTATGGCTACACCTTC.

The genes are TRBV5-1 and TRBJ2-3, with TRBD2 matching over 10 bases. Trimming at V came to 4 bases and at J to 4 bases, leaving 9 bases not matched to a gene. The germline V gene has CDR1 SGHRS and CDR2 YFSETQ. The length of the CDR3 is 16 residues. The CDR3 nucleotides read TGCGCCAGCAGCGGGGGAGCGGGAGGGCCCTCAGATACGCAGTATTTT. Amino acid sequence: CASSGGAGGPSDTQYF.

The chain employs TRBV7-9 and TRBJ1-1; 7 nucleotides match TRBD1. The germline gives CDR1 SEHNR, CDR2 FQNEAQ (reference sequence). The V and J ends lost 4 bases and 1 base, in that order; junction bases with no gene match: 6. CDR3 length: 15 amino acids. In DNA form, the CDR3 reads TGTGCCAGCAGCTCCGACAGGGAGGGGAACACTGAAGCTTTCTTT. Amino acids: CASSSDREGNTEAFF.

This chain links TRBV28 with TRBJ2-1; perhaps TRBD2 as D (5 bases). CDR1 MDHEN and CDR2 SYDVKM come from the germline V gene. This CDR3 has 15 residues. Trimming removed 8 bases at V and 0 bases at J, with 14 bases between. CDR3 region: CASLLRAASYNEQFF. Written as DNA, the CDR3 is TGTGCCAGCTTATTGAGGGCGGCCTCCTACAATGAGCAGTTCTTC.

The chain has TRBV28 and TRBJ2-7, with D perhaps TRBD2 (5 bases). The ends were cut back, 5 bases at V and 4 bases at J, with 21 bases in the middle. The length of the CDR3 is 16 residues. CDR1 is MDHEN and CDR2 is SYDVKM in the germline V gene. The CDR3 here is CASSRGGYPPVYEQYF. Here the CDR3 DNA reads TGTGCCAGCAGTCGAGGAGGCTACCCCCCCGTTTACGAGCAGTACTTC.

The chain uses TRBV18 and TRBJ2-6; D tentatively fits TRBD1 or TRBD2 (5 bases each). This CDR3 spans 17 amino acids. V lost 2 bases and J lost 0, with 11 bases in between. Germline V gives CDR1 KGHSH, CDR2 LQKENI. CDR3 loop: CASSPSGPNSGANVLTF. The CDR3 nucleotides are TGTGCCAGCTCACCATCGGGACCGAACTCTGGGGCCAACGTCCTGACTTTC.

V usage is TRBV6-5 and J usage is TRBJ2-2; possibly TRBD1 for D (5 bases). This CDR3 contains 13 residues. Germline values: CDR1 MNHEY, CDR2 SVGAGI. Trimming pared 2 bases from V and 5 bases from J, leaving 6 bases between. CDR3 nucleotides: TGTGCCAGCAGTTACGCAGGGACCGGGGAGCTGTTTTTT. Protein sequence: CASSYAGTGELFF.